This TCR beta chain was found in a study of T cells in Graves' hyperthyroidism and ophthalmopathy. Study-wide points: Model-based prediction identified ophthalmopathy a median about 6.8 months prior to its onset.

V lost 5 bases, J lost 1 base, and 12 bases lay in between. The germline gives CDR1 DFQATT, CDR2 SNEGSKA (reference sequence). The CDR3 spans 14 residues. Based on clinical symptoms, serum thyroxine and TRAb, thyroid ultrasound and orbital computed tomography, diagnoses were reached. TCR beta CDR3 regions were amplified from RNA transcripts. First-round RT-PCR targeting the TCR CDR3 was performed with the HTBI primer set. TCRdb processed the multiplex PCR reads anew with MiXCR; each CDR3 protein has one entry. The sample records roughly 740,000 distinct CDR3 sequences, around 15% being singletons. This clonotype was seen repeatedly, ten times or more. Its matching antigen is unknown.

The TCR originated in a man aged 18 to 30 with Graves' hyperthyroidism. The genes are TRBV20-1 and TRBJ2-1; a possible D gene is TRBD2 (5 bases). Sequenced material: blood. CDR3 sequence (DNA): TGCAGTGCTCCCGAAACGGGATCCTACAATGAGCAGTTCTTC. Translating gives CSAPETGSYNEQFF.